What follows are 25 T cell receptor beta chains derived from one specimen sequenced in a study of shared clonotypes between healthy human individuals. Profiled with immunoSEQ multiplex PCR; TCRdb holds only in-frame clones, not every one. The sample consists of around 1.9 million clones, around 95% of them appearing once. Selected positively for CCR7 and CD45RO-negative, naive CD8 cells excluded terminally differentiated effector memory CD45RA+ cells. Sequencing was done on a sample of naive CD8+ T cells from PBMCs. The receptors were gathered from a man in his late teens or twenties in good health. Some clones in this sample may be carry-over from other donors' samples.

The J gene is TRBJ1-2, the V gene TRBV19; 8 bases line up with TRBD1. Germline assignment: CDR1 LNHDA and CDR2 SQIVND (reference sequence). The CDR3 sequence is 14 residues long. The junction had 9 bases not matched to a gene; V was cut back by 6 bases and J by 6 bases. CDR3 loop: CASSDQGALDGYTF. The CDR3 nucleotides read TGTGCCAGTAGCGATCAGGGGGCTCTGGATGGCTACACCTTC.

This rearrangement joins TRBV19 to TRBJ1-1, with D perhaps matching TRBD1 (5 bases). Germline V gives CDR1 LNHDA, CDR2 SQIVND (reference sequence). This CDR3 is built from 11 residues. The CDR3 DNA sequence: TGTGGTTCAGGAAGGGGCACTGAAGCTTTCTTT. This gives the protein CGSGRGTEAFF.

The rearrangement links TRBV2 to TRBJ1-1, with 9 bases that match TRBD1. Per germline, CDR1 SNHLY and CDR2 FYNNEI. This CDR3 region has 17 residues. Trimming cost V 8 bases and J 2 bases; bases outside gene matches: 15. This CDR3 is CASAKLNRGLYNTEAFF. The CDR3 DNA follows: TGTGCCAGCGCTAAATTGAACAGGGGGCTATATAACACTGAAGCTTTCTTT. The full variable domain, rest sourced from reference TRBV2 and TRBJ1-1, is EPEVTQTPSHQVTQMGQEVILRCVPISNHLYFYWYRQILGQKVEFLVSFYNNEISEKSEIFDDQFSVERPDGSNFTLKIRSTKLEDSAMYFCASAKLNRGLYNTEAFFGQGTRLTVV.

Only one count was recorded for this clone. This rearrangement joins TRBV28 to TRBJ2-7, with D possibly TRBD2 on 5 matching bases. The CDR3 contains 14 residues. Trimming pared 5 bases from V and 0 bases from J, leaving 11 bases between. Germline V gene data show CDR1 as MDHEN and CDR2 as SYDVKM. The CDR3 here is CASSPAESSYEQYF. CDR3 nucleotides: TGTGCCAGCAGTCCAGCGGAGTCCTCCTACGAGCAGTACTTC.

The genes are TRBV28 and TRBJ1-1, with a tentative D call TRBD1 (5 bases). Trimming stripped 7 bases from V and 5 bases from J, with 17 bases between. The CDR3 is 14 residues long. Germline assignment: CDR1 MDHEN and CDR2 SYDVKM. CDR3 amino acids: CASTWSRGGTEAFF. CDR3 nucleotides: TGTGCCAGCACCTGGTCCCGGGGCGGGACTGAAGCTTTCTTT.

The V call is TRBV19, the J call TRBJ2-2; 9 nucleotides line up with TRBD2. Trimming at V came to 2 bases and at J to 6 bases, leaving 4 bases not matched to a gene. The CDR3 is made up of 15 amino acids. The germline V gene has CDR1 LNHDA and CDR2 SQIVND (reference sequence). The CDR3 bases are TGTGCCAGTAGTATAACCCTAGCGGGACCCGGGGAGCTGTTTTTT. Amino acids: CASSITLAGPGELFF.

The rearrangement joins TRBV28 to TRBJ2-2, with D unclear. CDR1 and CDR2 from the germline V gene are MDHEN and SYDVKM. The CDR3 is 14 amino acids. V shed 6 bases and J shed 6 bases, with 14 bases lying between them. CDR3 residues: CASSRWTTSGELFF. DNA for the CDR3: TGTGCCAGCAGCCGCTGGACGACGTCCGGGGAGCTGTTTTTT.

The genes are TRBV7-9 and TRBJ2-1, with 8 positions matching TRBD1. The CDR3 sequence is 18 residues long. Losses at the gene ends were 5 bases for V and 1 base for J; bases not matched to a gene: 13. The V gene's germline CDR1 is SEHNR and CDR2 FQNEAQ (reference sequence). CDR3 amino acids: CASSGMDRDRLSYNEQFF. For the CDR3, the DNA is TGTGCCAGCAGCGGGATGGACCGGGACAGGTTATCCTACAATGAGCAGTTCTTC.

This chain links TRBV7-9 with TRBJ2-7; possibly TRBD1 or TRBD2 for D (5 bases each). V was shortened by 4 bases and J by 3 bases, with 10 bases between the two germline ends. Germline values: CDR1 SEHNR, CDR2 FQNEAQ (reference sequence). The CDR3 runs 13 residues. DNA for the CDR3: TGTGCCAGCAGCTGGGACCGGATCTACGAGCAGTACTTC. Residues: CASSWDRIYEQYF.

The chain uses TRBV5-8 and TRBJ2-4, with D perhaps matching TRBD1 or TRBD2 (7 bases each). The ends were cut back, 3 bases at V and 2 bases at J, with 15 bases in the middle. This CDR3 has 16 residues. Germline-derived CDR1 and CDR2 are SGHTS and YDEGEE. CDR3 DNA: TGTGCCAGCAGCTACGACAGGGAGGGGACCAAAAACATTCAGTACTTC. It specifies CASSYDREGTKNIQYF.

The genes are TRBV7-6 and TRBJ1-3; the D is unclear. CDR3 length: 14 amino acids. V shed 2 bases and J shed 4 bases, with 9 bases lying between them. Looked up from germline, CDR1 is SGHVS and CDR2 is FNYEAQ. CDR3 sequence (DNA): TGTGCCAGCAGCTTATGGACTGCGGGAAACACCATATATTTT. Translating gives CASSLWTAGNTIYF.

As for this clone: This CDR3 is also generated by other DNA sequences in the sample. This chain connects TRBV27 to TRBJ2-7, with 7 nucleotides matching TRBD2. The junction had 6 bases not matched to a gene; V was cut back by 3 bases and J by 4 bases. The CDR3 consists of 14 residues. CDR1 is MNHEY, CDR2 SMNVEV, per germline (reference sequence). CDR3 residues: CASSFGGSLYEQYF. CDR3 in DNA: TGTGCCAGCAGTTTTGGCGGGAGTTTATACGAGCAGTACTTC.

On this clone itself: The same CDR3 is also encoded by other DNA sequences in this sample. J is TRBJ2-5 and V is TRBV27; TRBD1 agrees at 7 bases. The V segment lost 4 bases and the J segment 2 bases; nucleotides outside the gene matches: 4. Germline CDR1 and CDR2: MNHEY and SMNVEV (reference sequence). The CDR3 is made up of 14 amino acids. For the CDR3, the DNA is TGTGCCAGCAGTTCTTGGGACAGTCAAGAGACCCAGTACTTC. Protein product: CASSSWDSQETQYF.

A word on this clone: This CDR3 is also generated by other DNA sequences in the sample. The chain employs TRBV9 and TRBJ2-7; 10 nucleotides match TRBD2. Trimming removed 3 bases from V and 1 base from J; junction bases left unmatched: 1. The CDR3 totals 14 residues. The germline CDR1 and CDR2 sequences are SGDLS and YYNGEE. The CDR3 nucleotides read TGTGCCAGCAGCGGGACTAGCGGTTCCTACGAGCAGTACTTC. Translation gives CASSGTSGSYEQYF.

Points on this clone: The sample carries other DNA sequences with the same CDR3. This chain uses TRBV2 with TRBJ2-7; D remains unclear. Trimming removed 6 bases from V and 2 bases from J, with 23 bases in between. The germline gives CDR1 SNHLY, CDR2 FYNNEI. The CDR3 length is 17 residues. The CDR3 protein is CASSPNIGRHPTYEQYF. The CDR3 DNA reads TGTGCCAGCAGCCCGAATATCGGACGCCACCCAACCTACGAGCAGTACTTC.

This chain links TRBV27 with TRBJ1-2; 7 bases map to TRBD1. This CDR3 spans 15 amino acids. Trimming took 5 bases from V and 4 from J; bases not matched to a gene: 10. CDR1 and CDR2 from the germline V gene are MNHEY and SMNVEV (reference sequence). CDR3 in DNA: TGTGCCAGCAGTGAGCAAGGGACAGAAGCCTATGGCTACACCTTC. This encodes CASSEQGTEAYGYTF.

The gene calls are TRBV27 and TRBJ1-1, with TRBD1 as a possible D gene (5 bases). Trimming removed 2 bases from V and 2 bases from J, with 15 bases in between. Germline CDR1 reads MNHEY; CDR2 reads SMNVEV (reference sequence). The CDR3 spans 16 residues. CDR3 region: CASSLRMGVQNTEAFF. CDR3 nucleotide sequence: TGTGCCAGCAGTTTACGCATGGGGGTTCAAAACACTGAAGCTTTCTTT.

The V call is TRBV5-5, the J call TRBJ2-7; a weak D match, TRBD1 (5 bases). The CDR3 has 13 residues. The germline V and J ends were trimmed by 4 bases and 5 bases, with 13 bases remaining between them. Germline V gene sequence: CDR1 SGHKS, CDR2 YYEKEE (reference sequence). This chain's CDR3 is CASSPPAGNEQYF. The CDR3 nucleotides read TGTGCCAGCAGCCCCCCTGCAGGGAACGAGCAGTACTTC.

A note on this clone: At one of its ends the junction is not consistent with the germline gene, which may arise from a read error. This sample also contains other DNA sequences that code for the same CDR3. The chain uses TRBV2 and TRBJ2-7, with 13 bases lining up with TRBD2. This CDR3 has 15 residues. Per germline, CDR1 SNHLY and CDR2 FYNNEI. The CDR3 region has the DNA TGTGCCAGCAGCGAAGGACTAGCGGGAGTATACGAGCAGTACTTC. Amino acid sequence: CASSEGLAGVYEQYF.

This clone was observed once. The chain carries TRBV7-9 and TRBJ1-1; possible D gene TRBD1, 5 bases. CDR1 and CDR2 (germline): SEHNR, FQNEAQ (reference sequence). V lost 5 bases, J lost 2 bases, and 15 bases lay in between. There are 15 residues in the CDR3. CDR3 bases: TGTGCCAGCAGCCTAGACTTAGGACACAACACTGAAGCTTTCTTT. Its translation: CASSLDLGHNTEAFF.

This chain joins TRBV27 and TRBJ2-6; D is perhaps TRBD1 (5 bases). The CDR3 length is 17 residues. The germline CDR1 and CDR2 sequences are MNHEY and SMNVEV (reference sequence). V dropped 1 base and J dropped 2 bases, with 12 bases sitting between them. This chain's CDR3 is CASSLFISGTGANVLTF. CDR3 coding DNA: TGTGCCAGCAGTTTATTTATTTCAGGGACTGGGGCCAACGTCCTGACTTTC.

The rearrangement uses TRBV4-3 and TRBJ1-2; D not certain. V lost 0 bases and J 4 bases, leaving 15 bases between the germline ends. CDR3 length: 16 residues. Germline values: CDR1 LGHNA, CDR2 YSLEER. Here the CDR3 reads CASSQESVNPIYGYTF. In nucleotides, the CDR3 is TGCGCCAGCAGCCAAGAGTCCGTCAACCCGATCTATGGCTACACCTTC.

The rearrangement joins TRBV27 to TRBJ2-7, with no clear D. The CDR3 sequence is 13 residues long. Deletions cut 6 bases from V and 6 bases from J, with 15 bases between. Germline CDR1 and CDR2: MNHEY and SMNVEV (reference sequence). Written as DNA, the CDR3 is TGTGCCAGCAGCCACTTCACCGCTGGCGAGCAGTACTTC. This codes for CASSHFTAGEQYF.

The CDR3 here is CASKGGANEQFF. CDR3 DNA: TGCGCCAGCAAGGGCGGGGCGAATGAGCAGTTCTTC. This chain connects TRBV4-3 to TRBJ2-1, with D possibly being TRBD2 (6 bases). The CDR3 extends over 12 amino acids. Germline V gene sequence: CDR1 LGHNA, CDR2 YSLEER. Deletions cut 7 bases from V and 7 bases from J, with 11 bases between.

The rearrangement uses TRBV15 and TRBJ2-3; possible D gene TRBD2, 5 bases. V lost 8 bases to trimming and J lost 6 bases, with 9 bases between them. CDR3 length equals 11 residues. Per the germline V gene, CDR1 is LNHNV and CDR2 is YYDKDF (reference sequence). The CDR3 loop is CATGEQDTQYF. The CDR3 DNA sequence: TGTGCCACCGGGGAGCAGGATACGCAGTATTTT.